The T cell receptor (beta chain) under discussion was sequenced for a study of PD-1 blockade in mismatch repair-deficient tumors. Looking at the study overall: All were previously treated, progressing patients with eleven to twelve mismatch repair-deficient cancer types. Points from the study as a whole: Rapid post-treatment expansion, then contraction, generally preceding radiologic response, marked tumor-resident clones.

Mismatch repair deficiency was confirmed in all patients, by PCR or immunohistochemistry. The TCR-sequenced patients were three responders to pembrolizumab. This clone has more than one count but fewer than ten. Its antigen is not known. Profiling relied on immunoSEQ multiplex PCR, and the TCRdb table lists in-frame clones only, not all of them. The data hold 35,000 to 45,000 clones, with approximately 85% observed a single time. The clonotype was recovered from an adult with mismatch repair-deficient cancer. Sequencing was performed on peripheral blood, taken 76 weeks after starting pembrolizumab.

This CDR3 is CAISLGTSGPSSYEQYF. Here the CDR3 DNA reads TGTGCCATCAGTCTCGGGACTAGCGGGCCGAGCTCCTACGAGCAGTACTTC. The gene calls are TRBV10-3 and TRBJ2-7, with TRBD2 matching 12 bases. Germline assignment: CDR1 ENHRY and CDR2 SYGVKD. The trim removed 5 bases at V and 0 bases at J, leaving 8 bases unmatched. The CDR3 is made up of 17 amino acids.